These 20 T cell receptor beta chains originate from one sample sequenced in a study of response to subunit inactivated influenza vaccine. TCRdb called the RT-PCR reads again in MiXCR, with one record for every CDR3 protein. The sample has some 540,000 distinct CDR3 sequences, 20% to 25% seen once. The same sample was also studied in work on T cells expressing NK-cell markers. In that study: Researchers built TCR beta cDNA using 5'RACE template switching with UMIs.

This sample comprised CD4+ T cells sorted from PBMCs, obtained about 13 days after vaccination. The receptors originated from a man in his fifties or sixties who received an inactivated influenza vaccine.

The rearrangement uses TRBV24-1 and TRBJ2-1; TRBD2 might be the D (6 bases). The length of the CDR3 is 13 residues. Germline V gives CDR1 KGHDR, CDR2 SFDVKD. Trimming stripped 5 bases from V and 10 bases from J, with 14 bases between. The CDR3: CATSGAGRLEQFF. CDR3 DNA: TGTGCCACCAGTGGGGCGGGACGACTAGAGCAGTTCTTC.

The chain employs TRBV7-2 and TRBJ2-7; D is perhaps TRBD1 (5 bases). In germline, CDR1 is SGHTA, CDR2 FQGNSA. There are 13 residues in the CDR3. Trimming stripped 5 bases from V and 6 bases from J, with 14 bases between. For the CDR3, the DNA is TGTGCCAGCAGCGACAACCAGGGCTCCGAGCAGTACTTC. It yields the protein CASSDNQGSEQYF.

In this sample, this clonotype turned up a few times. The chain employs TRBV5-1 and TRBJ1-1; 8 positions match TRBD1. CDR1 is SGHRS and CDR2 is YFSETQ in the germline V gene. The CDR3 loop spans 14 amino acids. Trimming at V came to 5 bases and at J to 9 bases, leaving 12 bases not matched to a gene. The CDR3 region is CASRLGSGQGQAFF. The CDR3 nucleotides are TGCGCCAGCAGACTTGGGTCCGGACAGGGACAAGCTTTCTTT.

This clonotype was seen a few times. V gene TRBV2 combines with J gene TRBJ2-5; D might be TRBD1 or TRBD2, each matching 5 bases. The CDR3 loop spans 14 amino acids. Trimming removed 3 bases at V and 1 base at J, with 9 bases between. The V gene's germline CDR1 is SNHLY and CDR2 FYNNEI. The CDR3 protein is CASSENGAQETQYF. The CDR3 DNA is TGTGCCAGCAGTGAGAACGGGGCCCAAGAGACCCAGTACTTC.

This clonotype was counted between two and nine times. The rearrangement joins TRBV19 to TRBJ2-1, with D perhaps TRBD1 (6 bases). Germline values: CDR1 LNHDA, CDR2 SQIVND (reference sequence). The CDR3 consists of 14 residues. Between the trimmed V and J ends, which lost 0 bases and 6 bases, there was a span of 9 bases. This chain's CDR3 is CASSIDYRVNEQFF. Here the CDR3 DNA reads TGTGCCAGTAGTATAGATTACAGGGTCAATGAGCAGTTCTTC. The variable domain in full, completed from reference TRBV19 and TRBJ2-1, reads DGGITQSPKYLFRKEGQNVTLSCEQNLNHDAMYWYRQDPGQGLRLIYYSQIVNDFQKGDIAEGYSVSREKKESFPLTVTSAQKNPTAFYLCASSIDYRVNEQFFGPGTRLTVL.

CDR3 amino acids: CRKRDRGLGYTF. CDR3 in DNA: TGCCGAAAACGGGACAGGGGGCTTGGCTACACCTTC. The V and J genes are TRBV20-1 and TRBJ1-2; 12 nucleotides line up with TRBD1. CDR3 size: 12 residues. Germline V lookup: CDR1 DFQATT, CDR2 SNEGSKA (reference sequence).

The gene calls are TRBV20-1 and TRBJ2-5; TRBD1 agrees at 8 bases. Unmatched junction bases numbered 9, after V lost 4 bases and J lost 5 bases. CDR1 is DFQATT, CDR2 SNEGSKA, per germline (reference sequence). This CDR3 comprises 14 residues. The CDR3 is CSAKRQGSRETQYF. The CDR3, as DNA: TGCAGTGCTAAACGACAGGGGAGTAGGGAGACCCAGTACTTC.

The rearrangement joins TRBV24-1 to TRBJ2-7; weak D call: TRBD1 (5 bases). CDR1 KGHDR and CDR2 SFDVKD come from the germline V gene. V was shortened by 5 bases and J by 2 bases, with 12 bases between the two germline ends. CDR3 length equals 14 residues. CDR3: CATSAGAGAYEQYF. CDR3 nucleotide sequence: TGTGCCACCAGTGCTGGGGCTGGTGCCTACGAGCAGTACTTC.

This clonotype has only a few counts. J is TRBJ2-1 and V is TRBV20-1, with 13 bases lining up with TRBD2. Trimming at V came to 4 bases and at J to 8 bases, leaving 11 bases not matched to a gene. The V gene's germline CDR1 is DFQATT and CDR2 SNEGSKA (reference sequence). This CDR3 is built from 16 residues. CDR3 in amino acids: CSATGTSGTRGDEQFF. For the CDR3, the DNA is TGCAGTGCTACTGGGACTAGCGGGACCAGGGGAGATGAGCAGTTCTTC.

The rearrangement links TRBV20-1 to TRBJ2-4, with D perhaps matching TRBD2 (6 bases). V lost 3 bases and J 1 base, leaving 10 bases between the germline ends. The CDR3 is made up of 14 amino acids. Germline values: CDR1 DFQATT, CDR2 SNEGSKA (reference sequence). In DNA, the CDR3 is TGCAGTGCTAGGACCCGGGAGGCCAAAAACATTCAGTACTTC. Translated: CSARTREAKNIQYF.

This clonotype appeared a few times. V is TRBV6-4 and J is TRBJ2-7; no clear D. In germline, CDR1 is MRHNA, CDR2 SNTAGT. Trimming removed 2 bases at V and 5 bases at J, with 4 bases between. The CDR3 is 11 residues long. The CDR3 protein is CASSDINEQYF. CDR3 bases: TGTGCCAGCAGTGACATCAACGAGCAGTACTTC.

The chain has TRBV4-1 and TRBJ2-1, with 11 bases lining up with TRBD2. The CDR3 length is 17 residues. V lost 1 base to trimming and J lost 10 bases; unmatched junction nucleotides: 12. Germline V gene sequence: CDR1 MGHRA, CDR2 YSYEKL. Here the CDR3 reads CASSQGASGGTNREQFF. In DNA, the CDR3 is TGCGCCAGCAGCCAAGGGGCTAGCGGGGGGACGAACCGAGAGCAGTTCTTC.

This CDR3 reads CSARDSQEYSYEQYF. In DNA, the CDR3 is TGCAGTGCTAGAGACTCCCAGGAATACTCCTACGAGCAGTACTTC. V and J are TRBV20-1 and TRBJ2-7, with unresolved D. Between the trimmed V and J ends, which lost 0 bases and 0 bases, there was a span of 12 bases. The CDR3 is 15 amino acids. Germline loops: CDR1 DFQATT, CDR2 SNEGSKA (reference sequence).

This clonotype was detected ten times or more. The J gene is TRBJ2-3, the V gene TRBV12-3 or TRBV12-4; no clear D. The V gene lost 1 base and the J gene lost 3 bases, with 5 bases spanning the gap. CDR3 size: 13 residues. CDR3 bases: TGTGCCAGCAGTTTAGGGGCAACAGATACGCAGTATTTT. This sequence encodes CASSLGATDTQYF.

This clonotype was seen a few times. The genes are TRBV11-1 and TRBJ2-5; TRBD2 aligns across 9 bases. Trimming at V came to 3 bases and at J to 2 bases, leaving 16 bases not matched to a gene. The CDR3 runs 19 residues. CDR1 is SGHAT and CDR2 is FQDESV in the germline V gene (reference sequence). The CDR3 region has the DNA TGTGCCAGCAGCTTTTGGCGGGGACTAGCCCCCGAACAACAAGAGACCCAGTACTTC. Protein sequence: CASSFWRGLAPEQQETQYF. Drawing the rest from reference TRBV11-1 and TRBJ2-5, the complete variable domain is EAEVAQSPRYKITEKSQAVAFWCDPISGHATLYWYRQILGQGPELLVQFQDESVVDDSQLPKDRFSAERLKGVDSTLKIQPAELGDSAMYLCASSFWRGLAPEQQETQYFGPGTRLLVL.

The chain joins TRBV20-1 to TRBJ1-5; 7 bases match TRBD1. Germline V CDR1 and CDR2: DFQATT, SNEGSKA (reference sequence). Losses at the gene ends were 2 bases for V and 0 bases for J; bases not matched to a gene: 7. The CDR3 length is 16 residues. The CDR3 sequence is CSARLRDSDSNQPQHF. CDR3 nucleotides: TGCAGTGCTAGACTCCGGGACAGCGATAGCAATCAGCCCCAGCATTTT.

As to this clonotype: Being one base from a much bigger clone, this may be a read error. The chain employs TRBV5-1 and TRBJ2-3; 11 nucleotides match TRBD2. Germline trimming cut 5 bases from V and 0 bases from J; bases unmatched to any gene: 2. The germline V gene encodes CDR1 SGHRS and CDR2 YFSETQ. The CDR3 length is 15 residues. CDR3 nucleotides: TGCGCCAGCAGACGGACTAGCGGGAGCACAGATACGCAGTATTTT. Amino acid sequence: CASRRTSGSTDTQYF.

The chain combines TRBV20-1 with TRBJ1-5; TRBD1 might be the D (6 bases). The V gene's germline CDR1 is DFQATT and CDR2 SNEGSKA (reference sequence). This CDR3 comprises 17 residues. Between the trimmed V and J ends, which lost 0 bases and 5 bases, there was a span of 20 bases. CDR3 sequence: CSARDYSDTGAYQPQHF. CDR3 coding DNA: TGCAGTGCTAGAGATTATTCGGACACGGGGGCCTATCAGCCCCAGCATTTT.

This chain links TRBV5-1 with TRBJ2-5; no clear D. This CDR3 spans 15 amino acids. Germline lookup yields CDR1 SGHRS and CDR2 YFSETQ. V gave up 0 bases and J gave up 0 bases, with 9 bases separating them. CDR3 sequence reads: CASSLDLANQETQYF. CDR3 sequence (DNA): TGCGCCAGCAGCTTGGATTTGGCGAACCAAGAGACCCAGTACTTC.

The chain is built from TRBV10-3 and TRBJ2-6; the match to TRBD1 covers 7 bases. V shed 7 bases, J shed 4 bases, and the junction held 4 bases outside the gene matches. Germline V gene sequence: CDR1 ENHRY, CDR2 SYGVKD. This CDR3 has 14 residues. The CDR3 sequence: CAITTGAGANVLTF. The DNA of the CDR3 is TGTGCCATCACCACAGGGGCCGGGGCCAACGTCCTGACTTTC.